Listed below are T cell receptor beta chains from one sample, sequenced in a study of T-cell reconstitution after alpha-beta-depleted transplantation in children. TCRdb used MiXCR to reprocess the PCR reads, holding one entry per CDR3 protein. Altogether approximately 520,000 distinct CDR3 sequences are present, 30% to 35% being singletons, with the ten largest covering around 2.5%. The specimen was PBMCs from the stem cell graft donor, collected from the stem cell graft. The source is a human donor who donated a stem cell graft to a child with aplastic anemia. Both conserved end residues are part of each CDR3. Each record gives: D gene, clone size, J gene, V gene, CDR3 DNA, CDR3 protein. A D gene is named only where the DNA matches it firmly. The size entry is marked missing in some rows and otherwise reads once, few, many or a size class.

d_call: NA
clone_size: few
j_call: TRBJ1-1
v_call: TRBV18
cdr3_nt: TGTGCCAGCTCACCAGCCGACTCGGAAGCTTTCTTT
cdr3_aa: CASSPADSEAFF

d_call: NA
clone_size: NA
j_call: TRBJ1-2
v_call: TRBV4-1
cdr3_nt: TGCGCCAGCAGCCAAGATCCGGAAGGAGCTAACTATGGCTACACCTTC
cdr3_aa: CASSQDPEGANYGYTF

d_call: TRBD2
clone_size: many
j_call: TRBJ2-7
v_call: TRBV20-1
cdr3_nt: TGCAGTGCAAAGGGGACTAGCGGGAGTGAATCCTACGAGCAGTACTTC
cdr3_aa: CSAKGTSGSESYEQYF

d_call: TRBD2
clone_size: many
j_call: TRBJ2-4
v_call: TRBV20-1
cdr3_nt: TGCAGTGCTAGAACTAGCGGATTAGCCAAAAACATTCAGTACTTC
cdr3_aa: CSARTSGLAKNIQYF

d_call: TRBD1
clone_size: few
j_call: TRBJ2-3
v_call: TRBV29-1
cdr3_nt: TGCAGCGTCGCCCGGGACAGGGCAGATACGCAGTATTTT
cdr3_aa: CSVARDRADTQYF

d_call: NA
clone_size: NA
j_call: TRBJ1-1
v_call: TRBV7-2
cdr3_nt: TGTGCCAGCAGCTTAGCGCTAAGCACCCGCATGAACACTGAAGCTTTCTTT
cdr3_aa: CASSLALSTRMNTEAFF

d_call: NA
clone_size: few
j_call: TRBJ2-7
v_call: TRBV7-3
cdr3_nt: TGTGCCAGCAGCCGTGGCCGGACCCCAAGGGAGGAGCAGTACTTC
cdr3_aa: CASSRGRTPREEQYF

d_call: NA
clone_size: NA
j_call: TRBJ2-3
v_call: TRBV20-1
cdr3_nt: TGCAGTGCTCACGTCCAACCTTCAGGCACAGATACGCAGTATTTT
cdr3_aa: CSAHVQPSGTDTQYF

d_call: TRBD2
clone_size: many
j_call: TRBJ2-3
v_call: TRBV7-2
cdr3_nt: TGTGCCAGCAGCCTAGCGGGAGGCCCCACAGATACGCAGTATTTT
cdr3_aa: CASSLAGGPTDTQYF

d_call: TRBD1
clone_size: few
j_call: TRBJ1-1
v_call: TRBV20-1
cdr3_nt: TGCAGTGCTAACCAGGGGGCTTTGTCGGACACTGAAGCTTTCTTT
cdr3_aa: CSANQGALSDTEAFF

d_call: NA
clone_size: NA
j_call: TRBJ2-7
v_call: TRBV29-1
cdr3_nt: TGCAGCGTTCCGACCGGTTCCGCGGGCGAGCAGTACTTC
cdr3_aa: CSVPTGSAGEQYF

d_call: NA
clone_size: NA
j_call: TRBJ2-3
v_call: TRBV12-3/TRBV12-4
cdr3_nt: TGTGCCAGCAGTCCCCGGGCTAGCGGCACAGATACGCAGTATTTT
cdr3_aa: CASSPRASGTDTQYF

d_call: NA
clone_size: many
j_call: TRBJ2-3
v_call: TRBV30
cdr3_nt: TGTGCCTGGAGTGTACGGGAGAGAGATACGCAGTATTTT
cdr3_aa: CAWSVRERDTQYF

d_call: NA
clone_size: NA
j_call: TRBJ2-3
v_call: TRBV6-1
cdr3_nt: TGTGCCAGCAGGGGGGGCTTTGGGGCAGATACGCAGTATTTT
cdr3_aa: CASRGGFGADTQYF

d_call: TRBD1
clone_size: once
j_call: TRBJ1-5
v_call: TRBV19
cdr3_nt: TGTGCCAGTAGTCTCCTGACAGGGGAGTATCAGCCCCAGCATTTT
cdr3_aa: CASSLLTGEYQPQHF

d_call: TRBD1
clone_size: few
j_call: TRBJ2-7
v_call: TRBV5-8
cdr3_nt: TGTGCCAGCAGCCTTGAACCAGGAGACAGGGGCTACGAGCAGTACTTC
cdr3_aa: CASSLEPGDRGYEQYF

d_call: TRBD1
clone_size: few
j_call: TRBJ2-1
v_call: TRBV7-9
cdr3_nt: TGTGCCAGCAGCTTATTGGGACAGAAGGGCTACAATGAGCAGTTCTTC
cdr3_aa: CASSLLGQKGYNEQFF

d_call: TRBD1
clone_size: NA
j_call: TRBJ1-1
v_call: TRBV6-1
cdr3_nt: TGTGCCAGCAGACCCGGACAGGGTTTGAGCACTGAAGCTTTCTTT
cdr3_aa: CASRPGQGLSTEAFF

d_call: NA
clone_size: few
j_call: TRBJ1-2
v_call: TRBV29-1
cdr3_nt: TGCAGCGTTATGACCGGCGATGGCTACACCTTC
cdr3_aa: CSVMTGDGYTF

d_call: NA
clone_size: NA
j_call: TRBJ1-5
v_call: TRBV29-1
cdr3_nt: TGCAGCGTGAGTGGTTCGAGCAATCAGCCCCAGCATTTT
cdr3_aa: CSVSGSSNQPQHF

d_call: NA
clone_size: NA
j_call: TRBJ2-3
v_call: TRBV7-9
cdr3_nt: TGTGCCAGCAGCTTAGCAGCGAGAGGATTAGATACGCAGTATTTT
cdr3_aa: CASSLAARGLDTQYF

d_call: TRBD1
clone_size: NA
j_call: TRBJ2-7
v_call: TRBV3-1
cdr3_nt: TGTGCCAGCAGCCCCTGGGGACAGGGCTACGAGCAGTACTTC
cdr3_aa: CASSPWGQGYEQYF

d_call: TRBD1
clone_size: NA
j_call: TRBJ1-1
v_call: TRBV5-1
cdr3_nt: TGCGCCAGCAGCCCGGGACAGGGAACGAACACTGAAGCTTTCTTT
cdr3_aa: CASSPGQGTNTEAFF

d_call: TRBD1
clone_size: many
j_call: TRBJ2-2
v_call: TRBV6-2/TRBV6-3
cdr3_nt: TGTGCCAGCAGCCCTGGGACAGCCGGGGAGCTGTTTTTT
cdr3_aa: CASSPGTAGELFF

d_call: TRBD1
clone_size: few
j_call: TRBJ1-2
v_call: TRBV10-3
cdr3_nt: TGTGCCATCAGTGAAGGGGGCCTATTACCCAACTATGGCTACACCTTC
cdr3_aa: CAISEGGLLPNYGYTF

d_call: NA
clone_size: NA
j_call: TRBJ1-3
v_call: TRBV12-3/TRBV12-4
cdr3_nt: TGTGCCAGCAGTTCCTGGGGGCCCAACTCTGGAAACACCATATATTTT
cdr3_aa: CASSSWGPNSGNTIYF

d_call: NA
clone_size: NA
j_call: TRBJ1-2
v_call: TRBV12-3/TRBV12-4
cdr3_nt: TGTGCCAGCAGTTTAGCGCCGAGCATCTATGGCTACACCTTC
cdr3_aa: CASSLAPSIYGYTF